Below are 10 T cell receptor beta chains sequenced from a single sample in a study of cytomegalovirus exposure and HLA in healthy donors. Amplification used 60 Vbeta primers and 13 Jbeta primers. Clones were read by immunoSEQ multiplex PCR, and TCRdb kept only the in-frame ones, dropping some. The sample shows 200,000 to 250,000 clones, 85% of them seen only once. What was sequenced was PBMCs. The source is a human donor in good health.

The chain links TRBV5-4 to TRBJ2-7; 8 bases are a match to TRBD1. The germline CDR1 and CDR2 sequences are SGHNT and YYREEE (reference sequence). This CDR3 spans 16 amino acids. The trim removed 4 bases at V and 3 bases at J, leaving 12 bases unmatched. Here the CDR3 reads CASSTDRGRLYYEQYF. The CDR3 region has the DNA TGTGCCAGCAGCACCGACAGGGGAAGACTTTACTACGAGCAGTACTTC.

This sequence joins TRBV28 and TRBJ2-7, with TRBD2 matching over 8 bases. The V segment lost 1 base and the J segment 5 bases; nucleotides outside the gene matches: 7. Germline-derived CDR1 and CDR2 are MDHEN and SYDVKM. There are 15 residues in the CDR3. The CDR3 here is CASSLFAGGSDEQYF. CDR3 DNA sequence: TGTGCCAGCAGTTTATTCGCGGGGGGAAGCGACGAGCAGTACTTC.

Worth noting for this clone: At the DNA level, this CDR3 is encoded by other sequences in the same sample as well. This chain joins TRBV7-9 and TRBJ2-1, with D perhaps TRBD2 (6 bases). V lost 3 bases to trimming and J lost 3 bases, with 9 bases between them. This CDR3 is 14 amino acids long. Germline loops: CDR1 SEHNR, CDR2 FQNEAQ (reference sequence). CDR3 protein: CASSLGGNYNEQFF. The CDR3 DNA follows: TGTGCCAGCAGCTTGGGCGGGAACTACAATGAGCAGTTCTTC.

CDR3 residues: CATSREQGGRRINEQFF. The CDR3 nucleotides are TGTGCCACCAGCAGAGAACAGGGCGGGAGGAGGATCAATGAGCAGTTCTTC. V gene TRBV15 combines with J gene TRBJ2-1, with 8 bases fitting TRBD2. V trimming: 0 bases; J trimming: 6 bases; junction bases outside the gene matches: 10. The germline V gene has CDR1 LNHNV and CDR2 YYDKDF (reference sequence). The CDR3 is 17 amino acids.

The gene calls are TRBV29-1 and TRBJ2-1, with a tentative D call TRBD2 (7 bases). Trimming took 7 bases from V and 0 from J, leaving 13 bases between them. Germline CDR1 and CDR2: SQVTM and ANQGSEA. This CDR3 is built from 14 residues. The CDR3 loop reads CSGGGPSSYNEQFF. The CDR3 DNA reads TGCAGCGGGGGGGGCCCTAGCTCCTACAATGAGCAGTTCTTC.

This sequence joins TRBV6-5 and TRBJ1-2; the D gene is possibly TRBD1 (5 bases). V was shortened by 5 bases and J by 10 bases, with 14 bases between the two germline ends. The CDR3 is 12 amino acids. Germline V gene lookup returns CDR1 MNHEY and CDR2 SVGAGI. CDR3 DNA sequence: TGTGCCAGCAGTCCAGCTGGGGGGATCTACACCTTC. Translated: CASSPAGGIYTF.

This chain connects TRBV6-1 to TRBJ1-1; D remains ambiguous. Trimming pared 3 bases from V and 0 bases from J, leaving 5 bases between. Germline CDR1 reads MNHNS; CDR2 reads SASEGT. The CDR3 is 13 amino acids. In nucleotides, the CDR3 is TGTGCCAGCAGTGAGGGCATGAACACTGAAGCTTTCTTT. This translates into CASSEGMNTEAFF.

As to this clone: The germline gene is not matched at one end of the junction; a read error may be the cause. The rearrangement links TRBV5-1 to TRBJ2-5, with TRBD1 identical over 8 bases. From germline, CDR1 is SGHRS and CDR2 YFSETQ. The CDR3 contains 14 residues. In DNA form, the CDR3 reads TGCGCCAGCAGCTCGGGACAGGATCAAGAGGCCCAGTACTTC. This gives the protein CASSSGQDQEAQYF.

V usage is TRBV7-9 and J usage is TRBJ2-7; 11 nucleotides match TRBD2. V gave up 5 bases and J gave up 2 bases; unmatched junction bases: 11. Germline assignment: CDR1 SEHNR and CDR2 FQNEAQ (reference sequence). The CDR3 is 17 residues long. This CDR3 is CASSPGWASGGPYEQYF. In DNA form, the CDR3 reads TGTGCCAGCAGCCCAGGGTGGGCTAGCGGGGGGCCCTACGAGCAGTACTTC.

This clone was observed a single time. This sequence joins TRBV7-2 and TRBJ2-5, with D hard to call. V was trimmed by 5 bases and J by 5 bases, leaving 18 bases between them. The CDR3 covers 15 residues. In germline, CDR1 is SGHTA, CDR2 FQGNSA. The CDR3 sequence: CASSPRLSNWETQYF. Written as DNA, the CDR3 is TGTGCCAGCAGCCCGAGGCTCTCTAACTGGGAGACCCAGTACTTC.